This TCR beta chain was sequenced in a study of T cell responses to AZD1222 COVID-19 vaccine. Turning to the study itself: Researchers grouped second doses given at about 4 or about 12 weeks into one pool. Findings and caveats of the study: Spike-specific TCR repertoires showed rising breadth and depth after two AZD1222 doses. Every sample of the repertoires postdated the peak T cell response. Mapped onto spike, vaccine-associated CD4 TCRs spanned it and were dominant at 160-218 and 743-854.

The assay was immunoSEQ multiplex PCR, and TCRdb's table has in-frame clones only and misses some. Here the sample spans nearly 100,000 clones, about 88% being singletons. Trimming removed 5 bases at V and 4 bases at J, with 19 bases between. CDR1 and CDR2 from the germline V gene are SGHRS and YFSETQ. The CDR3 is 16 residues long. Of note for this clone: Its matching antigen is unknown.

The sample here was peripheral blood, taken on day 0 of AZD1222 vaccination. The receptor was derived from an adult in good health. V is TRBV5-1 and J is TRBJ2-1, with D tentatively TRBD2 (5 bases). The CDR3 spells CASSLSAVGEYNEQFF. CDR3 nucleotides: TGCGCCAGCAGTCTTAGCGCGGTCGGGGAATACAATGAGCAGTTCTTC.